The following is a T cell receptor (beta chain) sequence with its context. Antigen specificity is unknown. The source of the sample is a study of T cell responses to AZD1222 COVID-19 vaccine. Study findings and constraints: Nearly half of unique spike-specific TCRs reportedly avoided B.1.351 and B.1.1.7 mutated regions. No repertoire was sampled before or during the peak T cell response, only after it.

V lost 0 bases and J 3 bases, leaving 8 bases between the germline ends. Germline CDR1 and CDR2: MNHEY and SVGAGI. The CDR3 spans 14 residues. Sequencing was performed with immunoSEQ multiplex PCR; in TCRdb, only in-frame clones are kept and a portion is missing. The data hold 60,000 to 85,000 clones, with about 85% observed a single time. The clonotype comes from an adult in good health. The sample consisted of peripheral blood, taken on day 0 of AZD1222 vaccination. The V call is TRBV6-5, the J call TRBJ1-2; D is unclear. The DNA of the CDR3 is TGTGCCAGCAGTTACTCCTACGGGGACTATGGCTACACCTTC. Its protein product is CASSYSYGDYGYTF.